This passage covers 30 T cell receptor beta chains from one sample sequenced in a study of control samples from healthy donors and cancer patients. The data were produced by immunoSEQ multiplex PCR, yet TCRdb's version contains in-frame clones alone and is incomplete. This repertoire shows approximately 130,000 clones, around 92% found once; its top ten account for less than 40%. Specimen: blood. The receptors come from a man in his fifties or sixties in good health.

V usage is TRBV14 and J usage is TRBJ1-2; D is perhaps TRBD1 (6 bases). The CDR3 consists of 13 residues. Per germline, CDR1 SGHDN and CDR2 FVKESK. V was trimmed by 1 base and J by 7 bases, leaving 10 bases between them. In DNA, the CDR3 is TGTGCCAGCAGCCAAGGGACAGCCTCTGGCTACACCTTC. Translating it yields CASSQGTASGYTF.

CDR3 bases: TGTGCCAGCACCCGGAGTCCTTTAAGCACAGATACGCAGTATTTT. This sequence encodes CASTRSPLSTDTQYF. This chain connects TRBV7-2 to TRBJ2-3; D gene ambiguous. The length of the CDR3 is 15 residues. CDR1 SGHTA and CDR2 FQGNSA come from the germline V gene. The ends were cut back, 7 bases at V and 0 bases at J, with 14 bases in the middle.

V and J are TRBV9 and TRBJ2-7, with unresolved D. V was clipped by 0 bases and J by 3 bases, with 13 bases between them. From germline, CDR1 is SGDLS and CDR2 YYNGEE. The CDR3 sequence is 15 residues long. CDR3 in DNA: TGTGCCAGCAGCGTAGTTGGCGGCCCCTACTACGAGCAGTACTTC. It translates to CASSVVGGPYYEQYF.

The gene calls are TRBV19 and TRBJ2-7; TRBD2 matches at 10 bases. The CDR3 spans 18 residues. Germline CDR1 LNHDA, CDR2 SQIVND (reference sequence). J lost 0 bases, V lost 5 bases, and 13 bases had no gene match. CDR3 coding DNA: TGTGCCAGTAGTGTAACCGGGACTAGCGACCCGATCTCCTACGAGCAGTACTTC. Protein: CASSVTGTSDPISYEQYF.

The V and J genes are TRBV6-5 and TRBJ1-6; the D is unclear. The CDR3 has 15 amino acids. CDR1 and CDR2 (germline): MNHEY, SVGAGI. V was trimmed by 6 bases and J by 5 bases, leaving 14 bases between them. CDR3 bases: TGTGCCAGCAGCCTAAGACGCGCTGATAATTCACCCCTCCACTTT. As protein: CASSLRRADNSPLHF.

The rearrangement uses TRBV27 and TRBJ1-4, with 7 nucleotides matching TRBD1. Germline CDR1 and CDR2: MNHEY and SMNVEV (reference sequence). With 4 bases clipped from V and 8 bases from J, the junction kept 10 bases outside the gene matches. This CDR3 comprises 15 residues. This CDR3 reads CASSYGTALGEKLFF. The CDR3, as DNA: TGTGCCAGCAGTTACGGGACAGCCTTGGGGGAAAAACTGTTTTTT.

The V call is TRBV4-2, the J call TRBJ2-1, with D possibly TRBD1 on 6 matching bases. The CDR3 covers 16 residues. Germline CDR1 is LGHNA and CDR2 is YNFKEQ. Trimming took 1 base from V and 7 from J, leaving 17 bases between them. This chain's CDR3 is CASSQGATGLKNEQFF. The CDR3 DNA sequence: TGTGCCAGCAGCCAAGGAGCAACAGGGCTAAAGAATGAGCAGTTCTTC.

This clone was observed once. J is TRBJ2-2 and V is TRBV7-8; D perhaps matches TRBD1 (6 bases). Per the germline V gene, CDR1 is SGHVS and CDR2 is FQNEAQ. Between the trimmed V and J ends, which lost 5 bases and 3 bases, there was a span of 19 bases. The CDR3 covers 17 residues. Here the CDR3 DNA reads TGTGCCAGCAGCCCAGTCCCAGGGGAACGTGACACCGGGGAGCTGTTTTTT. As protein: CASSPVPGERDTGELFF.

The rearrangement links TRBV2 to TRBJ2-1; tentative D call: TRBD2 (8 bases). The CDR3 is made up of 15 amino acids. CDR1 and CDR2 (germline): SNHLY, FYNNEI. Trimming took 6 bases from V and 1 from J, leaving 13 bases between them. The CDR3 DNA reads as TGTGCCAGCAGGGGACAGCGGGGGTCCTACAATGAGCAGTTCTTC. It specifies CASRGQRGSYNEQFF.

The V and J genes are TRBV2 and TRBJ2-4; possibly TRBD2 for D (5 bases). V was trimmed by 9 bases and J by 2 bases, leaving 14 bases between them. Germline V gives CDR1 SNHLY, CDR2 FYNNEI. This CDR3 spans 14 amino acids. CDR3 DNA: TGTGCCAGATCCCCCGAGGGATCCAAAAACATTCAGTACTTC. Translated, it gives CARSPEGSKNIQYF.

The J gene is TRBJ2-7, the V gene TRBV5-6, with D hard to call. V was trimmed by 2 bases and J by 3 bases, leaving 12 bases between them. Germline V gives CDR1 SGHDT, CDR2 YYEEEE. The CDR3 consists of 14 residues. The CDR3 region is CASSFGRSLYEQYF. The CDR3, as DNA: TGTGCCAGCAGCTTCGGCAGGTCACTCTACGAGCAGTACTTC.

The chain employs TRBV18 and TRBJ1-5; D might be TRBD1 (6 bases). The V gene's germline CDR1 is KGHSH and CDR2 LQKENI. V dropped 3 bases and J dropped 2 bases, with 14 bases sitting between them. There are 16 residues in the CDR3. In DNA form, the CDR3 reads TGTGCCAGCTCACCTGAGGGCAGGGGAGGCAATCAGCCCCAGCATTTT. Its translation: CASSPEGRGGNQPQHF.

This clone showed up just once. The chain carries TRBV3-1 (or the pseudogene TRBV3-2) and TRBJ1-1; a possible D gene is TRBD1 (5 bases). Deletions cut 0 bases from V and 9 bases from J, with 11 bases between. CDR3 length: 13 residues. CDR1 LGHDT and CDR2 YNNKEL come from the germline V gene (reference sequence). The CDR3 reads CASSQDSGPQAFF. The CDR3, as DNA: TGTGCCAGCAGCCAAGATTCGGGACCTCAAGCTTTCTTT.

This clone was seen a single time. The chain joins TRBV15 to TRBJ1-4; possibly TRBD1 for D (5 bases). Germline CDR1 LNHNV, CDR2 YYDKDF (reference sequence). The CDR3 covers 16 residues. Trimming pared 0 bases from V and 1 base from J, leaving 9 bases between. The CDR3 reads CATSRDLGVTNEKLFF. CDR3 nucleotide sequence: TGTGCCACCAGCAGAGATCTAGGGGTAACTAATGAAAAACTGTTTTTT. The whole variable domain, filled in from reference TRBV15 and TRBJ1-4, reads DAMVIQNPRYQVTQFGKPVTLSCSQTLNHNVMYWYQQKSSQAPKLLFHYYDKDFNNEADTPDNFQSRRPNTSFCFLDIRSPGLGDTAMYLCATSRDLGVTNEKLFFGSGTQLSVL.

The chain recombines TRBV4-3 with TRBJ1-3; the D gene is possibly TRBD1 (6 bases). V lost 0 bases and J 2 bases, leaving 11 bases between the germline ends. This CDR3 is 16 amino acids long. Looked up from germline, CDR1 is LGHNA and CDR2 is YSLEER. The CDR3 loop is CASSQDLEGAGNTIYF. The CDR3, as DNA: TGCGCCAGCAGCCAAGATCTGGAGGGGGCTGGAAACACCATATATTTT.

The rearrangement links TRBV5-4 to TRBJ1-6, with TRBD1 identical over 9 bases. Germline values: CDR1 SGHNT, CDR2 YYREEE (reference sequence). V was clipped by 0 bases and J by 6 bases; unmatched bases: 10. The CDR3 length is 18 residues. The CDR3 coding sequence is TGTGCCAGCAGCTTGGGGACCTCGGGACAGGGATTTAATTCACCCCTCCACTTT. Protein: CASSLGTSGQGFNSPLHF.

The chain is built from TRBV6-4 and TRBJ2-3; D is possibly TRBD2 (5 bases). V was shortened by 2 bases and J by 0 bases, with 12 bases between the two germline ends. CDR1 is MRHNA, CDR2 SNTAGT, per germline. There are 16 residues in the CDR3. The CDR3 sequence is CASSDRGPPSTDTQYF. CDR3 sequence (DNA): TGTGCCAGCAGTGACCGAGGGCCGCCAAGCACAGATACGCAGTATTTT.

This chain uses TRBV28 with TRBJ1-4, with a weak D call TRBD1 (5 bases). Trimming stripped 7 bases from V and 0 bases from J, with 18 bases between. Germline assignment: CDR1 MDHEN and CDR2 SYDVKM. CDR3 length equals 17 residues. This chain's CDR3 is CASKTGREGPTNEKLFF. CDR3 bases: TGTGCCAGCAAGACGGGACGGGAGGGACCAACTAATGAAAAACTGTTTTTT. Based on the CDR3 plus reference TRBV28 and TRBJ1-4, the full variable domain is DVKVTQSSRYLVKRTGEKVFLECVQDMDHENMFWYRQDPGLGLRLIYFSYDVKMKEKGDIPEGYSVSREKKERFSLILESASTNQTSMYLCASKTGREGPTNEKLFFGSGTQLSVL.

The V and J genes are TRBV11-2 and TRBJ1-2; 10 bases align to TRBD1. The CDR3 has 15 amino acids. V lost 5 bases to trimming and J lost 1 base; unmatched junction nucleotides: 4. Germline assignment: CDR1 SGHAT and CDR2 FQNNGV. CDR3 residues: CASSPGTGVNYGYTF. DNA of the CDR3: TGTGCCAGCAGCCCTGGGACAGGGGTTAACTATGGCTACACCTTC.

This clone was detected once. The V and J genes are TRBV5-1 and TRBJ1-1; no reliable D call. The germline CDR1 and CDR2 sequences are SGHRS and YFSETQ. V lost 3 bases and J 3 bases, leaving 12 bases between the germline ends. The CDR3 length is 14 residues. The CDR3 nucleotides read TGCGCCAGCAGCTCGGTCCCTGGGGACACTGAAGCTTTCTTT. Translation: CASSSVPGDTEAFF. Full variable domain (remainder filled in from reference TRBV5-1 and TRBJ1-1): KAGVTQTPRYLIKTRGQQVTLSCSPISGHRSVSWYQQTPGQGLQFLFEYFSETQRNKGNFPGRFSGRQFSNSRSEMNVSTLELGDSALYLCASSSVPGDTEAFFGQGTRLTVV.

CDR3 in amino acids: CASSPKGGGEAFF. The CDR3 nucleotides are TGTGCCAGCTCACCGAAGGGCGGCGGTGAAGCTTTCTTT. This rearrangement joins TRBV18 to TRBJ1-1, with unresolved D. This CDR3 contains 13 residues. The germline V gene encodes CDR1 KGHSH and CDR2 LQKENI. Between the trimmed V and J ends, which lost 3 bases and 7 bases, there was a span of 12 bases. The whole variable domain, remainder taken from reference TRBV18 and TRBJ1-1, is NAGVMQNPRHLVRRRGQEARLRCSPMKGHSHVYWYRQLPEEGLKFMVYLQKENIIDESGMPKERFSAEFPKEGPSILRIQQVVRGDSAAYFCASSPKGGGEAFFGQGTRLTVV.

CDR3 in DNA: TGCGCCAGCAGCCAAGATTGGGGGGCAGGCTCGGAGACCCAGTACTTC. Its protein product is CASSQDWGAGSETQYF. J is TRBJ2-5 and V is TRBV4-3, with D possibly being TRBD1 or TRBD2 (6 bases each). CDR3 length: 16 residues. Germline lookup yields CDR1 LGHNA and CDR2 YSLEER. Trimming pared 0 bases from V and 5 bases from J, leaving 16 bases between.

The chain links TRBV7-2 to TRBJ1-1; D is ambiguous. This CDR3 contains 14 residues. Germline loops: CDR1 SGHTA, CDR2 FQGNSA. Trimming cost V 7 bases and J 1 base, with 13 bases left between them. Here the CDR3 DNA reads TGTGCCAGCAAAAACGCGGGAGCGAACACTGAAGCTTTCTTT. Its translation is CASKNAGANTEAFF.

The rearrangement uses TRBV5-1 and TRBJ1-1; no clear D gene. V shed 3 bases and J shed 4 bases, with 13 bases lying between them. The CDR3 spans 14 residues. The germline CDR1 and CDR2 sequences are SGHRS and YFSETQ. The chain's CDR3 is CASSSARVGTEAFF. CDR3 DNA sequence: TGCGCCAGCAGCTCCGCCCGGGTAGGCACTGAAGCTTTCTTT.

The chain links TRBV5-1 to TRBJ2-1, with unresolved D. Trimming pared 0 bases from V and 0 bases from J, leaving 7 bases between. The CDR3 totals 15 residues. The germline V gene encodes CDR1 SGHRS and CDR2 YFSETQ. The CDR3 loop is CASSLELSSYNEQFF. The DNA of the CDR3 is TGCGCCAGCAGCTTGGAGCTGAGCTCCTACAATGAGCAGTTCTTC.

The chain uses TRBV19 and TRBJ1-1; D not certain. The V end lost 7 bases, the J end lost 1 base, and 13 bases lay between the germline ends. This CDR3 is built from 14 residues. Germline V lookup: CDR1 LNHDA, CDR2 SQIVND (reference sequence). This CDR3 reads CASTLQGPNTEAFF. The CDR3, as DNA: TGTGCCAGTACATTACAAGGGCCGAACACTGAAGCTTTCTTT.

The rearrangement uses TRBV21-1 and TRBJ2-7; the listed D gene, TRBD2, was not tested against the DNA. TRBV21-1 is listed as a pseudogene. The CDR3 totals 16 residues. The CDR3 region is CASSPGASGGSYEQYF. CDR3 nucleotide sequence: TGTGCCAGCAGCCCGGGGGCCAGCGGGGGTTCCTACGAGCAGTACTTC.

The chain uses TRBV6-1 and TRBJ1-3, with D hard to call. Trimming pared 4 bases from V and 2 bases from J, leaving 18 bases between. This CDR3 is built from 17 residues. The germline V gene has CDR1 MNHNS and CDR2 SASEGT. The CDR3: CASSVSAPQTTGNTIYF. In DNA, the CDR3 is TGTGCCAGCAGTGTTTCTGCCCCACAGACAACTGGAAACACCATATATTTT.

The chain links TRBV11-2 to TRBJ1-5; the D is unclear. V shed 5 bases and J shed 5 bases, with 10 bases lying between them. CDR3 length equals 13 residues. CDR1 is SGHAT and CDR2 is FQNNGV in the germline V gene. CDR3 sequence reads: CASSPALYQPQHF. Written as DNA, the CDR3 is TGTGCCAGCAGCCCTGCCCTTTATCAGCCCCAGCATTTT.

This chain uses TRBV19 with TRBJ1-4, with D maybe TRBD1 (6 bases). The CDR3 is 13 residues long. V lost 5 bases to trimming and J lost 10 bases, with 14 bases between them. In germline, CDR1 is LNHDA, CDR2 SQIVND (reference sequence). The CDR3 region has the DNA TGTGCCAGTAGTTTGACAGGCGGGGGAAAACTGTTTTTT. As protein: CASSLTGGGKLFF.